This entry lists 6 T cell receptor beta chains sequenced from one sample in a study of blood T cell repertoires in COVID-19. Libraries were prepared by immunoSEQ multiplex PCR; TCRdb keeps only in-frame clonotypes and omits some of them. The sample holds 200,000 to 250,000 clones; about 86% are singletons and the top ten take 1.4% to 1.5%. Sequencing input: peripheral blood. The origin of the receptors is a man younger than 30 with active or convalescent COVID-19.

The V call is TRBV25-1, the J call TRBJ2-7; 10 positions match TRBD1. V lost 6 bases, J lost 6 bases, and 8 bases stayed unmatched. Germline lookup yields CDR1 MGHDK and CDR2 SYGVNS. The length of the CDR3 is 14 residues. CDR3 sequence: CASSRTGGTTEQYF. DNA of the CDR3: TGTGCCAGCAGCCGGACAGGGGGGACGACCGAGCAGTACTTC.

This clone was observed a handful of times. The chain employs TRBV18 and TRBJ2-1; 9 nucleotides line up with TRBD2. The germline gives CDR1 KGHSH, CDR2 LQKENI. This CDR3 comprises 17 residues. The trim removed 3 bases at V and 0 bases at J, leaving 6 bases unmatched. As DNA, the CDR3 is TGTGCCAGCTCACCCAATCTAGCGGGAAGCTCCTACAATGAGCAGTTCTTC. As protein: CASSPNLAGSSYNEQFF.

This chain uses TRBV7-2 with TRBJ1-2; no definite D call. This CDR3 has 12 amino acids. The V end lost 0 bases, the J end lost 11 bases, and 10 bases lay between the germline ends. Germline CDR1 reads SGHTA; CDR2 reads FQGNSA. CDR3 DNA: TGTGCCAGCAGCTTAGCGAACGGTGATTACACCTTC. This translates into CASSLANGDYTF.

The chain recombines TRBV9 with TRBJ1-4; D is uncertain. The CDR3 is 16 amino acids. Germline V gene data show CDR1 as SGDLS and CDR2 as YYNGEE. Trimming removed 2 bases from V and 3 bases from J, with 14 bases in between. The CDR3 DNA sequence: TGTGCCAGCAGCGTCGCTACGGGGTTACCTAATGAAAAACTGTTTTTT. This encodes CASSVATGLPNEKLFF.

J is TRBJ1-1 and V is TRBV6-5, with a weak D call TRBD1 (5 bases). Trimming pared 0 bases from V and 1 base from J, leaving 12 bases between. CDR1 is MNHEY and CDR2 is SVGAGI in the germline V gene. This CDR3 region has 16 residues. CDR3 loop: CASSYSARVKNTEAFF. CDR3 nucleotide sequence: TGTGCCAGCAGTTACTCGGCCAGGGTGAAGAACACTGAAGCTTTCTTT.

This rearrangement joins TRBV5-4 to TRBJ1-1; the D gene is possibly TRBD1 (5 bases). The CDR3 contains 12 residues. Germline CDR1 SGHNT, CDR2 YYREEE (reference sequence). Deletions cut 4 bases from V and 4 bases from J, with 8 bases between. The chain's CDR3 is CASSRQGTEAFF. The CDR3 DNA sequence: TGTGCCAGCAGCCGGCAGGGCACTGAAGCTTTCTTT.